This TCR beta chain was sequenced in a study of shared clonotypes between healthy human individuals. CD8 cells regarded as naive lacked CD45RO, were positively chosen for CCR7, and omitted terminally differentiated effector memory CD45RA+ cells. Each donor was a Caucasian adult residing in Nashville, Tennessee. The table came from immunoSEQ multiplex PCR; TCRdb's copy has only in-frame clones and leaves some out. The sample records some 2,100,000 clones, 90% to 95% being singletons. The TCR comes from a man between 18 and 35 years old in good health. Some clones in this sample may be carry-over from other donors' samples. Sequenced sample: naive CD8+ T cells from PBMCs.

This CDR3 is CASSPEPGVLEAFF. The CDR3 DNA reads as TGTGCCAGCAGTCCGGAGCCCGGGGTTTTGGAAGCTTTCTTT. This chain joins TRBV27 and TRBJ1-1; no reliable D call. Germline CDR1 MNHEY, CDR2 SMNVEV (reference sequence). Trimming shortened V by 5 bases and J by 8 bases, and 18 bases separated the two germline ends. The CDR3 runs 14 residues.